This T cell receptor beta chain was found in a study of identical twins. Broader study findings: The more abundant beta clonotypes in cord blood had fewer insertions, and memory repertoires did not show this.

The ends lost 5 bases at V and 8 bases at J; junction bases unmatched: 14. This CDR3 region has 17 residues. Germline-derived CDR1 and CDR2 are SGHTA and FQGNSA. TCRdb re-called the 5' RACE reads with MiXCR, one entry per CDR3 protein. Of roughly 540,000 distinct CDR3 sequences listed, roughly a fifth are singletons. For this clonotype: The antigen is undetermined.

These same data were also listed under a study on T cells expressing NK-cell markers. This second study notes: The TCR beta repertoires were obtained from sorted CD3+CD56+NKG2C+, CD3+CD56+NKG2C- and CD3+CD56-NKG2C+ T cells. HCMV serostatus: seven of eight sequenced donors positive, one negative. A range of about 1.0-8% of CD8+ T cells consisted of dominant NKG2C+ clonotypes in several donors.

The J gene is TRBJ2-2, the V gene TRBV7-2, with 10 bases matching TRBD2. Input material: CD4+ T cells sorted from blood. The sequence was collected from a woman aged 18-29 years in good health. The CDR3 loop is CASSPGASGRASGELFF. CDR3 DNA sequence: TGTGCCAGCAGCCCCGGCGCAAGCGGGAGGGCCTCGGGGGAGCTGTTTTTT.